Presented here are 31 T cell receptor beta chains from one specimen sequenced in a study of response to subunit inactivated influenza vaccine. Each CDR3 protein is one row after TCRdb ran MiXCR on the RT-PCR reads. The sample shows over 750,000 distinct CDR3 sequences, around 20% of them seen only once. Material: PBMCs from blood, obtained roughly 5 days after vaccination. Receptors originate from a man aged 50-59 years who received an inactivated influenza vaccine.

In regard to this clonotype: Given a much more abundant clone one base away, this may be a read error. The chain joins TRBV20-1 to TRBJ2-3; D not resolved. The CDR3 length is 14 residues. V was shortened by 3 bases and J by 4 bases, with 14 bases between the two germline ends. CDR1 DFQATT and CDR2 SNEGSKA come from the germline V gene (reference sequence). CDR3 sequence (DNA): TGCAGTGCTAGCCCCCCGACGGGCGCAGATACGCAGTATTTT. This sequence encodes CSASPPTGADTQYF.

The sample holds a few counts of this clonotype. The chain joins TRBV4-3 to TRBJ2-2; D not resolved. The CDR3 has 15 residues. Trimming cost V 1 base and J 6 bases, with 12 bases left between them. The V gene's germline CDR1 is LGHNA and CDR2 YSLEER. The CDR3 sequence: CASSQVDLEAGELFF. The CDR3 DNA is TGCGCCAGCAGCCAAGTTGATCTCGAGGCCGGGGAGCTGTTTTTT.

This clonotype occurred a few times. The chain links TRBV14 to TRBJ2-3; D is unresolved. Germline V CDR1 and CDR2: SGHDN, FVKESK. Between the trimmed V and J ends, which lost 2 bases and 5 bases, there was a span of 8 bases. The CDR3 runs 13 residues. This CDR3 is CASSQFDRDTQYF. The DNA for the CDR3 is TGTGCCAGCAGCCAATTCGATAGAGATACGCAGTATTTT.

This clonotype was observed many times. The V and J genes are TRBV28 and TRBJ2-4; possible D gene TRBD2, 6 bases. The ends were cut back, 5 bases at V and 4 bases at J, with 21 bases in the middle. The CDR3 is 17 residues long. CDR1 and CDR2 (germline): MDHEN, SYDVKM. The CDR3 nucleotides read TGTGCCAGCAGTCTACTCGCCATCGGGGCGGGGAAAAACATTCAGTACTTC. This translates into CASSLLAIGAGKNIQYF.

This clonotype was seen at least ten times. V gene TRBV9 combines with J gene TRBJ2-3; TRBD2 agrees at 15 bases. CDR3 length: 16 amino acids. CDR1 SGDLS and CDR2 YYNGEE come from the germline V gene. With V trimmed by 3 bases and J by 4 bases, 3 bases remained unmatched. The CDR3 DNA reads as TGTGCCAGCAGCGGGACTAGCGGGGGGGCCCCAGATACGCAGTATTTT. Translated, it gives CASSGTSGGAPDTQYF.

The chain joins TRBV6-2 or TRBV6-3 to TRBJ2-7; the D is unclear. CDR1 is MNHEY and CDR2 is SVGEGT in the germline V gene. Trimming took 5 bases from V and 3 from J, leaving 14 bases between them. CDR3 size: 14 residues. The CDR3 region is CASSTLLSNYEQYF. The CDR3 DNA reads TGTGCCAGCAGTACCCTCCTCAGTAACTACGAGCAGTACTTC.

The J gene is TRBJ2-1, the V gene TRBV11-2; perhaps TRBD2 as D (6 bases). The germline gives CDR1 SGHAT, CDR2 FQNNGV. V was pared by 3 bases and J by 8 bases, with 17 bases between. CDR3 length equals 15 residues. CDR3 in DNA: TGTGCCAGCAGCTTTGGGGCCGGGAGCTTCTATGAGCAGTTCTTC. Encoded protein: CASSFGAGSFYEQFF. Together with reference TRBV11-2 and TRBJ2-1, the CDR3 gives the full variable domain: EAGVAQSPRYKIIEKRQSVAFWCNPISGHATLYWYQQILGQGPKLLIQFQNNGVVDDSQLPKDRFSAERLKGVDSTLKIQPAKLEDSAVYLCASSFGAGSFYEQFFGPGTRLTVL.

V gene TRBV4-3 combines with J gene TRBJ2-1; TRBD1 aligns across 8 bases. Germline V gene sequence: CDR1 LGHNA, CDR2 YSLEER. Trimming took 2 bases from V and 6 from J; bases not matched to a gene: 6. This CDR3 is 15 amino acids long. CDR3 protein: CASSQQRQGTNEQFF. Written as DNA, the CDR3 is TGCGCCAGCAGCCAACAAAGACAGGGGACCAATGAGCAGTTCTTC.

In this sample, this clonotype turned up a few times. The junction differs from germline at one of its ends, possibly a read error. The V gene is TRBV4-2, the J gene TRBJ1-5; no clear D gene. From germline, CDR1 is LGHNA and CDR2 YNFKEQ. The CDR3 consists of 15 residues. The CDR3 here is CASSQDAGGKQPQHF. CDR3 nucleotide sequence: TGTGCCAGCAGCCAAGATGCCGGAGGCAAACAGCCCCAGCATTTT.

The sample holds a few counts of this clonotype. The V and J genes are TRBV9 and TRBJ2-1; D remains ambiguous. Germline CDR1 SGDLS, CDR2 YYNGEE. V lost 2 bases and J 5 bases, leaving 5 bases between the germline ends. This CDR3 is built from 12 residues. The CDR3 reads CASSVDHNEQFF. CDR3 nucleotide sequence: TGTGCCAGCAGCGTCGACCACAATGAGCAGTTCTTC.

The chain recombines TRBV7-9 with TRBJ2-7; 9 bases are shared with TRBD2. From germline, CDR1 is SEHNR and CDR2 FQNEAQ (reference sequence). This CDR3 comprises 14 residues. Germline trimming cut 2 bases from V and 6 bases from J; bases unmatched to any gene: 5. CDR3 nucleotides: TGTGCCAGCAGCTTAATAGCGGGAGCAAGCGAGCAGTACTTC. Translated, it gives CASSLIAGASEQYF.

This clonotype was seen a few times. This chain links TRBV7-2 with TRBJ2-1, with 9 positions matching TRBD2. The J segment lost 4 bases and the V segment lost 5 bases, leaving 9 bases of the junction unmatched. Germline loops: CDR1 SGHTA, CDR2 FQGNSA. The CDR3 contains 16 residues. The CDR3 spells CASSRAGSGGYNEQFF. CDR3 nucleotides: TGTGCCAGCAGCCGGGCCGGTAGCGGGGGATACAATGAGCAGTTCTTC.

V usage is TRBV4-1 and J usage is TRBJ2-1, with 8 bases identical to TRBD1. CDR1 is MGHRA and CDR2 is YSYEKL in the germline V gene. CDR3 length: 15 residues. With 10 bases clipped from V and 5 bases from J, the junction kept 13 bases outside the gene matches. CDR3 in amino acids: CATRISTGGNNEQFF. The CDR3, as DNA: TGCGCCACCAGAATCAGTACAGGGGGAAACAATGAGCAGTTCTTC.

The J gene is TRBJ1-5, the V gene TRBV6-5; D gene ambiguous. Germline V lookup: CDR1 MNHEY, CDR2 SVGAGI. This CDR3 contains 15 residues. The V end lost 0 bases, the J end lost 3 bases, and 9 bases lay between the germline ends. Here the CDR3 DNA reads TGTGCCAGCAGTTACTCGTACACCACCAATCAGCCCCAGCATTTT. Protein product: CASSYSYTTNQPQHF.

The chain joins TRBV6-1 to TRBJ2-7, with D possibly being TRBD1 or TRBD2 (6 bases each). The CDR3 is made up of 15 amino acids. V gave up 8 bases and J gave up 4 bases, with 21 bases separating them. Germline V gives CDR1 MNHNS, CDR2 SASEGT. The CDR3 here is CASLGGQTDIYEQYF. CDR3 in DNA: TGTGCCAGCCTTGGGGGGCAGACCGATATATACGAGCAGTACTTC.

In its sample, this clonotype was seen a few times. The V gene is TRBV10-3, the J gene TRBJ2-2; 8 nucleotides align to TRBD2. The germline V gene encodes CDR1 ENHRY and CDR2 SYGVKD. V was pared by 5 bases and J by 2 bases, with 10 bases of the junction left unmatched. The CDR3 totals 17 residues. The CDR3 protein is CAISPSSLAGNTGELFF. CDR3 bases: TGTGCCATCAGTCCAAGCAGCCTAGCGGGTAACACCGGGGAGCTGTTTTTT.

This clonotype was found a few times. This chain uses TRBV7-2 with TRBJ2-5, with D unresolved. CDR3 length: 17 amino acids. V was cut by 1 base and J by 1 base, with 16 bases left in between. CDR1 is SGHTA and CDR2 is FQGNSA in the germline V gene. The CDR3 DNA follows: TGTGCCAGCAGCTTAGTCGGAACCGGTTTCTCCCAAGAGACCCAGTACTTC. Amino acids: CASSLVGTGFSQETQYF.

This clonotype appeared a few times. This sequence joins TRBV7-2 and TRBJ2-3; 11 bases map to TRBD2. The CDR3 contains 17 residues. The trim removed 3 bases at V and 0 bases at J, leaving 5 bases unmatched. Germline V CDR1 and CDR2: SGHTA, FQGNSA. The CDR3 sequence is CASSFTSGSSSTDTQYF. As DNA, the CDR3 is TGTGCCAGCAGCTTTACTAGCGGGAGCAGTAGCACAGATACGCAGTATTTT.

The chain is built from TRBV5-5 and TRBJ2-7, with 10 bases that match TRBD1. The CDR3 is made up of 17 amino acids. J lost 1 base, V lost 2 bases, and 9 bases had no gene match. Germline CDR1 is SGHKS and CDR2 is YYEKEE (reference sequence). CDR3 loop: CASSFGLGTGASYEQYF. CDR3 coding DNA: TGTGCCAGCAGCTTCGGTTTGGGGACAGGGGCTTCCTACGAGCAGTACTTC.

This clonotype was counted only a few times. This chain connects TRBV7-2 to TRBJ1-1; 7 nucleotides align to TRBD1. The CDR3 loop spans 15 amino acids. Looked up from germline, CDR1 is SGHTA and CDR2 is FQGNSA. After removal of 1 base from V and 3 bases from J, the junction contained 5 bases not matched to a gene. The DNA of the CDR3 is TGTGCCAGCAGCTTAGGCCCGGGACAGTACACTGAAGCTTTCTTT. Protein sequence: CASSLGPGQYTEAFF. The entire variable domain, with the rest obtained from reference TRBV7-2 and TRBJ1-1, is as follows: GAGVSQSPSNKVTEKGKDVELRCDPISGHTALYWYRQSLGQGLEFLIYFQGNSAPDKSGLPSDRFSAERTGGSVSTLTIQRTQQEDSAVYLCASSLGPGQYTEAFFGQGTRLTVV.

This chain links TRBV6-1 with TRBJ2-1; D is unclear. This CDR3 has 14 residues. Trimming removed 6 bases at V and 6 bases at J, with 15 bases between. CDR1 is MNHNS, CDR2 SASEGT, per germline. CDR3 sequence reads: CASSPDLLTNEQFF. CDR3 coding DNA: TGTGCCAGCAGCCCCGACCTGTTAACCAATGAGCAGTTCTTC.

This clonotype showed up just a few times. The rearrangement uses TRBV6-2 or TRBV6-3 and TRBJ1-5; TRBD1 matches at 12 bases. Germline-derived CDR1 and CDR2 are MNHEY and SVGEGT. Trimming removed 7 bases from V and 2 bases from J; junction bases left unmatched: 15. The CDR3 is made up of 19 amino acids. DNA for the CDR3: TGTGCCAGCACTCCCTCGGCCGGGACAGGGGGCTTTCGCAATCAGCCCCAGCATTTT. Translated: CASTPSAGTGGFRNQPQHF.

This clonotype was picked up a small number of times. The V gene is TRBV7-9, the J gene TRBJ1-4, with 12 positions matching TRBD1. Germline CDR1 is SEHNR and CDR2 is FQNEAQ (reference sequence). CDR3 size: 15 residues. Unmatched junction bases numbered 5, after V lost 5 bases and J lost 7 bases. The CDR3 DNA reads TGTGCCAGCAGCATGGGGGACAGGGGGCGTGAAAAACTGTTTTTT. Encoded protein: CASSMGDRGREKLFF.

This clonotype was observed a handful of times. V is TRBV7-6 and J is TRBJ2-2; D may correspond to TRBD1 or TRBD2 (6 bases each). Deletions cut 1 base from V and 6 bases from J, with 15 bases between. Germline-derived CDR1 and CDR2 are SGHVS and FNYEAQ. The CDR3 consists of 16 residues. CDR3 amino acids: CASSLGGGHGSGELFF. Written as DNA, the CDR3 is TGTGCCAGCAGCTTAGGAGGGGGGCACGGTTCCGGGGAGCTGTTTTTT.

The genes are TRBV6-2 or TRBV6-3 and TRBJ1-2; the match to TRBD1 covers 9 bases. CDR3 length equals 14 residues. Germline V gene sequence: CDR1 MNHEY, CDR2 SVGEGT. The V segment lost 8 bases and the J segment 8 bases; nucleotides outside the gene matches: 12. The CDR3 DNA is TGTGCCAGCGCTACCCGGGACAGGGTGGAAGGCTACACCTTC. Protein sequence: CASATRDRVEGYTF.

This sequence joins TRBV20-1 and TRBJ1-2, with D tentatively TRBD1 (5 bases). The CDR3 totals 11 residues. Germline V gives CDR1 DFQATT, CDR2 SNEGSKA (reference sequence). The ends were cut back, 8 bases at V and 2 bases at J, with 9 bases in the middle. The chain's CDR3 is CSRDSNYGYTF. As DNA, the CDR3 is TGCAGTAGAGACAGCAACTATGGCTACACCTTC.

The chain has TRBV15 and TRBJ2-3; maybe TRBD1 (6 bases). The CDR3 runs 15 residues. Germline V gene sequence: CDR1 LNHNV, CDR2 YYDKDF (reference sequence). Trimming removed 6 bases at V and 3 bases at J, with 16 bases between. The CDR3 nucleotides are TGTGCCACCAGGATGACAGGTTTGAGGACAGATACGCAGTATTTT. Residues: CATRMTGLRTDTQYF.

In this sample, this clonotype turned up many times. The chain combines TRBV6-5 with TRBJ1-5, with 7 bases aligning to TRBD1. V trimming: 2 bases; J trimming: 6 bases; junction bases outside the gene matches: 7. CDR3 size: 15 residues. The germline CDR1 and CDR2 sequences are MNHEY and SVGAGI. Here the CDR3 reads CASSYGGGEGQPQHF. CDR3 sequence (DNA): TGTGCCAGCAGTTACGGAGGGGGCGAAGGTCAGCCCCAGCATTTT.

This chain links TRBV7-8 with TRBJ2-7, with D perhaps matching TRBD1 or TRBD2 (5 bases each). V lost 1 base, J lost 6 bases, and 16 bases lay in between. The CDR3 sequence is 15 residues long. CDR1 SGHVS and CDR2 FQNEAQ come from the germline V gene. In DNA form, the CDR3 reads TGTGCCAGCAGCTTAGAGAAGGGACGCCTCCCCGAGCAGTACTTC. Encoded protein: CASSLEKGRLPEQYF.

Concerning this clonotype: Compared with germline, one end of the junction differs, possibly owing to a read error. V gene TRBV2 combines with J gene TRBJ2-5; TRBD1 is a possible D gene (5 bases). CDR1 SNHLY and CDR2 FYNNEI come from the germline V gene. The CDR3 sequence is 12 residues long. DNA for the CDR3: TGTGCCGGCAGACCCGCAGGGGAGACCCAGTACTTC. Its protein is CAGRPAGETQYF.

This chain connects TRBV29-1 to TRBJ2-7; 9 bases map to TRBD1. With V trimmed by 4 bases and J by 3 bases, 7 bases remained unmatched. The V gene's germline CDR1 is SQVTM and CDR2 ANQGSEA. CDR3 length: 14 residues. The CDR3 DNA follows: TGCAGCGTTGGAGGGACAGGGCAGGTCTACGAGCAGTACTTC. It translates to CSVGGTGQVYEQYF.